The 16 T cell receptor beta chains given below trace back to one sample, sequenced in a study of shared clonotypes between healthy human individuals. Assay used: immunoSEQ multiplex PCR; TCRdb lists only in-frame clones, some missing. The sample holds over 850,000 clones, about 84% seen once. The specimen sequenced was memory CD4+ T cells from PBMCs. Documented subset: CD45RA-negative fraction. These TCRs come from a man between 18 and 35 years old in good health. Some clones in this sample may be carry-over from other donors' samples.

The CDR3 nucleotides read TGTGCCAGCAGGGCTAGCGGGAGGCACGAGCAGTACTTC. This encodes CASRASGRHEQYF. The V gene is TRBV27, the J gene TRBJ2-7; TRBD2 aligns across 11 bases. The V gene's germline CDR1 is MNHEY and CDR2 SMNVEV (reference sequence). V was pared by 6 bases and J by 5 bases, with 3 bases of the junction left unmatched. This CDR3 has 13 residues.

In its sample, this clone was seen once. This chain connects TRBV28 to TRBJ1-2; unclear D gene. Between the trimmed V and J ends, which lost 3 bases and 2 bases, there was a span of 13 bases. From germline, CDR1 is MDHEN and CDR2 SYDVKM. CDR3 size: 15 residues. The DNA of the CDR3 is TGTGCCAGCAGTTTCCCCAGCCTACTAAACTATGGCTACACCTTC. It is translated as CASSFPSLLNYGYTF.

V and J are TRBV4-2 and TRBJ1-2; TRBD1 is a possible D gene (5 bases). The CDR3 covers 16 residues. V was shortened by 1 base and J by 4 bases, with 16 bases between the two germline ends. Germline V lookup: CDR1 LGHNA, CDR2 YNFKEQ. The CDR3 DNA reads TGTGCCAGCAGCCAAGCGGGACTTACCAGCCCCTATGGCTACACCTTC. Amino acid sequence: CASSQAGLTSPYGYTF.

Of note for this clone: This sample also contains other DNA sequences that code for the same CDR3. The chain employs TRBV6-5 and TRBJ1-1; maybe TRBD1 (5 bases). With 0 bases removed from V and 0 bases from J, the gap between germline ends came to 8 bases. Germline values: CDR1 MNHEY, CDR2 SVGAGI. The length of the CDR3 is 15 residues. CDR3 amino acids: CASSYSGRVNTEAFF. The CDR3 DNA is TGTGCCAGCAGTTACTCCGGCAGGGTGAACACTGAAGCTTTCTTT.

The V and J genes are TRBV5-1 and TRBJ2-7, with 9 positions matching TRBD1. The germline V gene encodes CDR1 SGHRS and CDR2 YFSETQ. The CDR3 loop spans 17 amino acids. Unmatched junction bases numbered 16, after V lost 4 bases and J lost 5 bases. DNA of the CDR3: TGCGCCAGCAGCCTTCTACCAACCGGGACAGGGTCCCACGAGCAGTACTTC. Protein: CASSLLPTGTGSHEQYF.

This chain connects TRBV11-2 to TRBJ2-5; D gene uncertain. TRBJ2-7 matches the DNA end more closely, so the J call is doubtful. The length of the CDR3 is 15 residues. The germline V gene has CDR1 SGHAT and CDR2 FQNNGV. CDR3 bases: TGTGCCAGCACCGCCCATAGATCGAGCTCCTACGAGCAGTACTTC. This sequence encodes CASTAHRSSSYEQYF.

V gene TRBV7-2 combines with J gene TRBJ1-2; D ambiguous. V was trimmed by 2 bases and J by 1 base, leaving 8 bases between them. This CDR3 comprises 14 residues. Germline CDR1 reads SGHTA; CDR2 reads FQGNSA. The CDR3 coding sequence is TGTGCCAGCAGCTTACGACTAATTAACTATGGCTACACCTTC. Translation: CASSLRLINYGYTF.

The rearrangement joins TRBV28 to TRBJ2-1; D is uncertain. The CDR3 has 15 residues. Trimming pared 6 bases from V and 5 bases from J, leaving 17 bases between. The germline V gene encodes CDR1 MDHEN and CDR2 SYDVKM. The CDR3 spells CASSQRLVGHNEQFF. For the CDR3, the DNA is TGTGCCAGCAGCCAACGCCTAGTAGGGCACAATGAGCAGTTCTTC. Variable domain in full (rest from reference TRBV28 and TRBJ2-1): DVKVTQSSRYLVKRTGEKVFLECVQDMDHENMFWYRQDPGLGLRLIYFSYDVKMKEKGDIPEGYSVSREKKERFSLILESASTNQTSMYLCASSQRLVGHNEQFFGPGTRLTVL.

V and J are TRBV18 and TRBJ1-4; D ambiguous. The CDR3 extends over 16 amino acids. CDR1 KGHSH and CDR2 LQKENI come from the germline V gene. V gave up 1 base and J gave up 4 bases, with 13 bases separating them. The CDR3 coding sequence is TGTGCCAGCTCACCACAGGGCGGCGCCTATAATGAAAAACTGTTTTTT. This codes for CASSPQGGAYNEKLFF.

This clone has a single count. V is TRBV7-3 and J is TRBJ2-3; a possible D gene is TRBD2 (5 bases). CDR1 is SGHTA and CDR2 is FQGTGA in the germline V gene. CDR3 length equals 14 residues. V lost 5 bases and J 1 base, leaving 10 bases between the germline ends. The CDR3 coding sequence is TGTGCCAGCAGCCCCGGAGGCGGCACAGATACGCAGTATTTT. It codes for CASSPGGGTDTQYF.

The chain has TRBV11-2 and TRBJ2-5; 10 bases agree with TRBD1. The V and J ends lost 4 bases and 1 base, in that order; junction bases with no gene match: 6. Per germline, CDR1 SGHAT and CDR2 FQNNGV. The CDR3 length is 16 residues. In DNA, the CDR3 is TGTGCCAGCAGCTACGGACAGGGGGGATCCCAAGAGACCCAGTACTTC. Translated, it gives CASSYGQGGSQETQYF.

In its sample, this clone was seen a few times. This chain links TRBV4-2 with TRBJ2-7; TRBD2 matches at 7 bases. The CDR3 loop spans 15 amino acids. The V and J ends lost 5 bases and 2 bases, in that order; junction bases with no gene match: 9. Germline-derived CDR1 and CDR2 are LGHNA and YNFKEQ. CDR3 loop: CASSRGGTLTYEQYF. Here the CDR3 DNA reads TGTGCCAGCAGCAGGGGAGGGACCCTAACCTACGAGCAGTACTTC.

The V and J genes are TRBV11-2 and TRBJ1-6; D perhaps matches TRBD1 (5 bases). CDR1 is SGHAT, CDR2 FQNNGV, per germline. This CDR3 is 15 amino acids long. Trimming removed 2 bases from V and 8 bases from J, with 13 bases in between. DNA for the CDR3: TGTGCCAGCAGCTTAACGTGGGGCATGGATTCACCCCTCCACTTT. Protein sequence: CASSLTWGMDSPLHF.

Here the CDR3 DNA reads TGTGCCAGCAAGCCTAGCGGACCGGGTACGCAGTATTTT. The encoded protein is CASKPSGPGTQYF. The chain joins TRBV7-2 to TRBJ2-3, with 7 bases that match TRBD2. After removal of 7 bases from V and 8 bases from J, the junction contained 9 bases not matched to a gene. Germline V CDR1 and CDR2: SGHTA, FQGNSA. The CDR3 totals 13 residues.

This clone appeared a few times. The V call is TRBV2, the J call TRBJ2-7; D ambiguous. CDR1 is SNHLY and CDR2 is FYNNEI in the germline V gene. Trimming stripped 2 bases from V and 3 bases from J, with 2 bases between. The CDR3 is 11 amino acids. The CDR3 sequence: CASSEHYEQYF. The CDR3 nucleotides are TGTGCCAGCAGTGAACACTACGAGCAGTACTTC.

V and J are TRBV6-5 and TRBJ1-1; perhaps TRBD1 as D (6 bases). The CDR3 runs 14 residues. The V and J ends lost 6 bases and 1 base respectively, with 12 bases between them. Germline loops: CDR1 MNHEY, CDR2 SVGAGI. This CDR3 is CASRLRGANTEAFF. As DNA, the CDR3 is TGTGCCAGCAGACTACGGGGGGCGAACACTGAAGCTTTCTTT.